This is a list of T cell receptor beta chains from one sample in a study of regulatory T cells in long-lasting Graves disease. TCRdb re-derived calls from the multiplex PCR reads in MiXCR, one entry per CDR3 protein. Among fewer than 650,000 distinct CDR3 sequences, about 16% were seen once, and the ten largest hold approximately 12%. These data also formed part of another study, on T cells in Graves' hyperthyroidism and ophthalmopathy.

The material was peripheral blood mononuclear cells (PBMCs), obtained at new diagnosis, from a patient treated with antithyroid drugs. These receptors all stem from a man between 18 and 29 years old with Graves disease. CDR3s include the opening cysteine and the closing phenylalanine or tryptophan. The D gene is left open where the match is weak. Clone size, where shown, is once, few, many, or a class for clones that have expanded.

.,TRBJ1-1,many,TRBV11-2,CASSSRTEYTEAFF,TGTGCCAGCAGCTCTCGGACGGAATACACTGAAGCTTTCTTT
.,TRBJ2-4,many,TRBV5-1,CASSKDGRNIQYF,TGCGCCAGCAGCAAGGACGGTCGAAACATTCAGTACTTC
TRBD1,TRBJ1-2,once,TRBV12-3/TRBV12-4,CASRPQGAGYDYTF,TGTGCCAGCAGACCACAGGGGGCCGGCTATGACTACACCTTC
.,TRBJ1-1,.,TRBV4-1,CASSPHRVGAGTEAFF,TGCGCCAGCAGCCCCCACCGGGTAGGGGCGGGAACTGAAGCTTTCTTT
.,TRBJ2-7,few,TRBV3-1,CASSQGAGSGAYEQYF,TGTGCCAGCAGCCAAGGGGCGGGATCAGGGGCGTACGAGCAGTACTTC
TRBD2,TRBJ2-2,many,TRBV11-2,CASKGLADSTNTGELFF,TGTGCCAGCAAGGGACTAGCGGATAGCACGAACACCGGGGAGCTGTTTTTT
.,TRBJ2-5,.,TRBV7-9,CASSLAAGDVEYF,TGTGCCAGCAGCTTAGCGGCAGGGGATGTTGAGTACTTC
TRBD1,TRBJ2-7,many,TRBV27,CASSWGFGTGGSYEQYF,TGTGCCAGCAGTTGGGGTTTTGGGACAGGGGGCTCCTACGAGCAGTACTTC
.,TRBJ1-5,.,TRBV7-2,CASSLQPRGPQHF,TGTGCCAGCAGCTTACAACCGCGAGGTCCCCAGCATTTT
.,TRBJ1-1,many,TRBV2,CATQRRDTEAFF,TGTGCCACCCAGCGCCGCGACACTGAAGCTTTCTTT
TRBD1,TRBJ1-2,many,TRBV18,CASSPLAGQNYGYTF,TGTGCCAGCTCACCATTGGCGGGACAGAACTATGGCTACACCTTC
TRBD1,TRBJ2-7,many,TRBV6-1,CASIEPDRADYEQYF,TGTGCCAGCATTGAACCGGACAGGGCGGACTACGAGCAGTACTTC
.,TRBJ1-1,many,TRBV28,CASSPDRRQNLNTEAFF,TGTGCCAGCAGCCCAGACCGTAGACAGAATTTGAACACTGAAGCTTTCTTT
TRBD1,TRBJ2-6,.,TRBV7-2,CASSPGTVLSGANVLTF,TGTGCCAGCAGCCCTGGGACAGTGCTTTCTGGGGCCAACGTCCTGACTTTC
TRBD1,TRBJ1-2,few,TRBV18,CASSPGTGLWSSGYTF,TGTGCCAGCTCACCAGGGACAGGGTTGTGGTCAAGTGGCTACACCTTC
.,TRBJ2-3,.,TRBV6-1,CASSPVTFNTDTQYF,TGTGCCAGCAGTCCCGTTACCTTTAACACAGATACGCAGTATTTT
.,TRBJ2-7,.,TRBV7-9,CASSLVQGGVYEQYF,TGTGCCAGCAGCTTAGTTCAGGGTGGGGTCTACGAGCAGTACTTC
TRBD2,TRBJ2-7,few,TRBV20-1,CSARSGGHSYNEQYF,TGCAGTGCTAGAAGCGGGGGGCATTCCTACAATGAGCAGTACTTC
.,TRBJ1-1,many,TRBV5-1,CASSLAAGRNTEAFF,TGCGCCAGCAGCTTGGCTGCAGGGAGGAACACTGAAGCTTTCTTT
.,TRBJ2-3,.,TRBV28,CASRLESTDTQYF,TGTGCCAGCAGGCTCGAGTCCACAGATACGCAGTATTTT
.,TRBJ2-3,.,TRBV20-1,CSARSQSITDTQYF,TGCAGTGCTAGGTCACAGAGTATCACAGATACGCAGTATTTT
TRBD2,TRBJ2-7,few,TRBV20-1,CSAGTSVVSSYEQYF,TGCAGTGCCGGGACTAGCGTTGTAAGCTCCTACGAGCAGTACTTC
TRBD2,TRBJ2-2,few,TRBV3-1,CASSQEGSGARGTGELFF,TGTGCCAGCAGCCAAGAGGGTAGCGGGGCTCGTGGCACCGGGGAGCTGTTTTTT
.,TRBJ2-7,many,TRBV12-3/TRBV12-4,CASSSLIGYEQYF,TGTGCCAGCAGTTCCCTTATTGGGTACGAGCAGTACTTC
.,TRBJ1-5,.,TRBV7-3,CASSLPEVEGGQPQHF,TGTGCCAGCAGCCTCCCGGAGGTCGAGGGTGGTCAGCCCCAGCATTTT
.,TRBJ2-3,few,TRBV24-1,CATSGTRDSTDTQYF,TGTGCCACCAGTGGAACCCGGGACAGCACAGATACGCAGTATTTT
.,TRBJ2-7,many,TRBV28,CASSLRGNSEQYF,TGTGCCAGCAGTCTTAGGGGGAACAGCGAGCAGTACTTC
.,TRBJ1-2,many,TRBV28,CASSLPVSGYTF,TGTGCCAGCAGTTTACCCGTTAGTGGCTACACCTTC
.,TRBJ2-5,.,TRBV10-3,CAIKGQGGRETKYF,TGTGCCATCAAGGGCCAGGGTGGTCGCGAGACCAAGTACTTC
TRBD1,TRBJ2-7,.,TRBV13,CASKGQGFAQYF,TGTGCCAGCAAGGGACAGGGGTTCGCGCAGTACTTC
TRBD2,TRBJ2-4,once,TRBV19,CASSKLAGGILAKNIQYF,TGTGCCAGTAGCAAGCTAGCGGGAGGAATCCTAGCCAAAAACATTCAGTACTTC
.,TRBJ2-4,.,TRBV9,CASSVEGENIQYF,TGTGCCAGCAGCGTAGAGGGGGAAAACATTCAGTACTTC
.,TRBJ1-2,few,TRBV27,CASSLRVAAVYGYTF,TGTGCCAGCAGTCTAAGGGTCGCAGCCGTCTATGGCTACACCTTC
.,TRBJ2-3,many,TRBV28,CASSYRVLDTQYF,TGTGCCAGCAGCTACAGGGTTTTAGATACGCAGTATTTT
.,TRBJ2-7,many,TRBV3-1,CASSDLKGHEQYF,TGTGCCAGCAGCGACCTCAAGGGCCACGAGCAGTACTTC
.,TRBJ2-1,many,TRBV30,CAWSLNMGYNEQFF,TGTGCCTGGAGTCTTAACATGGGGTACAATGAGCAGTTCTTC
.,TRBJ2-6,.,TRBV18,CASSAQGSGANVLTF,TGTGCCAGCTCGGCCCAGGGCTCTGGGGCCAACGTCCTGACTTTC
.,TRBJ1-5,many,TRBV30,CAWNEGLGNQPQHF,TGTGCCTGGAACGAGGGGCTGGGCAATCAGCCCCAGCATTTT
.,TRBJ2-7,few,TRBV3-1,CASSNRQNYEQYF,TGTGCCAGCAGCAACCGACAGAACTACGAGCAGTACTTC
TRBD1,TRBJ2-7,many,TRBV7-9,CASSLTAGTGDEQYF,TGTGCCAGCAGCTTAACCGCCGGGACAGGGGACGAGCAGTACTTC